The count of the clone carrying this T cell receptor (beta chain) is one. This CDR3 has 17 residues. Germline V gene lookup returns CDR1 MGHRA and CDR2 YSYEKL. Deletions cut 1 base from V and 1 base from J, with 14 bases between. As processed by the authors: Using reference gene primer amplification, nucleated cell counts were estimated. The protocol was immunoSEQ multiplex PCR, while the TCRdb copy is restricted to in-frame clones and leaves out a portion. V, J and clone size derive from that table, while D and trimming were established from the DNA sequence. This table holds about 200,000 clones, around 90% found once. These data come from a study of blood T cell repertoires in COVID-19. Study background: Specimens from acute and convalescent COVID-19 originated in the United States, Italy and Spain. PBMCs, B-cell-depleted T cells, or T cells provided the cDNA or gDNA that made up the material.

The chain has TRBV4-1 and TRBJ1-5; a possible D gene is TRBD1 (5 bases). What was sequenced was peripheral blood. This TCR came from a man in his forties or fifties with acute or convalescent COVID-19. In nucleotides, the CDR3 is TGCGCCAGCAGCCAAGCGGTAGTGGGGCTGAGCAATCAGCCCCAGCATTTT. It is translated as CASSQAVVGLSNQPQHF.